Sequencing of this TCR beta chain was carried out in a study of cytomegalovirus exposure and HLA in healthy donors. Whole-study context: The approximately 110 validation repertoires used a platform that matched the one used for the roughly 700 first-cohort repertoires, as a later analysis reported.

This CDR3 contains 15 residues. Germline-derived CDR1 and CDR2 are SGHRS and YFSETQ. The ends were cut back, 5 bases at V and 5 bases at J, with 20 bases in the middle. Sequencing used immunoSEQ multiplex PCR; TCRdb keeps in-frame clones, though not all of them. The table shows about 160,000 clones, with roughly nine tenths occurring only once. The TCR was taken from a man between 18 and 35 years old in good health and CMV-seropositive. The chain employs TRBV5-1 and TRBJ2-7, with D possibly matching TRBD2 (8 bases). The sample taken for sequencing was PBMCs. CDR3 loop: CASSPGRGLSDEQYF. Written as DNA, the CDR3 is TGCGCCAGCAGTCCCGGGAGGGGGCTATCCGACGAGCAGTACTTC.